This TCR beta chain was profiled in a study of cytomegalovirus exposure and HLA in healthy donors. Study overall: Most donors, around 81% of roughly 400 genotyped, fell in the Caucasian-associated ancestry cluster.

With 60 Vbeta and 13 Jbeta primers, the PCR was carried out. The protocol was immunoSEQ multiplex PCR, while the TCRdb copy is restricted to in-frame clones and leaves out a portion. This sample's clone table lists 75,000 to 80,000 clones. Germline V gene lookup returns CDR1 KGHSH and CDR2 LQKENI. CDR3 size: 12 residues. Trimming cost V 2 bases and J 11 bases; bases outside gene matches: 4. The clonotype originates from a man aged 18 to 30 in good health and CMV-seropositive. The sequenced sample was PBMCs. The chain combines TRBV18 with TRBJ1-1; TRBD1 aligns across 8 bases. DNA of the CDR3: TGTGCCAGCTCACCAGCGGACAGGGAGGCTTTCTTT. The encoded protein is CASSPADREAFF.